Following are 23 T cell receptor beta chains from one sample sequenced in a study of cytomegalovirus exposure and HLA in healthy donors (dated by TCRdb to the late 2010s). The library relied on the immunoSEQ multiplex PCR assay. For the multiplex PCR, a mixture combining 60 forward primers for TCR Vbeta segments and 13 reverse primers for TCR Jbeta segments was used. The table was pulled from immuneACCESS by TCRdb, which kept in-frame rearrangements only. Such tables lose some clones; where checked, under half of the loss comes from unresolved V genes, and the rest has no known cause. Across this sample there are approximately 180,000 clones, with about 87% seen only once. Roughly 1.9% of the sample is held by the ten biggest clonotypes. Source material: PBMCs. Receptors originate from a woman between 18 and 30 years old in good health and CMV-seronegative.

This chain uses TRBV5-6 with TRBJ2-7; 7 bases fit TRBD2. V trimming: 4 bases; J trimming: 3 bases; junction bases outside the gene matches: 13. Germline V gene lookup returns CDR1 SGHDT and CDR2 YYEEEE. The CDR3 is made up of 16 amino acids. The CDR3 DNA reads TGTGCCAGCAGCCCACGGACTAGTTGGCACCTCTACGAGCAGTACTTC. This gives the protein CASSPRTSWHLYEQYF.

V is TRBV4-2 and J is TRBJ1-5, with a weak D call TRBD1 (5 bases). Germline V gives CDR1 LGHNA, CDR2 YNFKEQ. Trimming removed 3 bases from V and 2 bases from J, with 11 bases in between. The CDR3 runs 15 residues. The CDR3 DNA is TGTGCCAGCAGCCATGAACAGGCAGGCAATCAGCCCCAGCATTTT. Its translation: CASSHEQAGNQPQHF.

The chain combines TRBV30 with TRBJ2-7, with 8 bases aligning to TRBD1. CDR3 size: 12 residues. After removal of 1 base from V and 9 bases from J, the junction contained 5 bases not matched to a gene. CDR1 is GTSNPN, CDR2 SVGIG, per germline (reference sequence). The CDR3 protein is CAWSGGQVPQYF. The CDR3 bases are TGTGCCTGGAGTGGGGGACAGGTGCCGCAGTACTTC.

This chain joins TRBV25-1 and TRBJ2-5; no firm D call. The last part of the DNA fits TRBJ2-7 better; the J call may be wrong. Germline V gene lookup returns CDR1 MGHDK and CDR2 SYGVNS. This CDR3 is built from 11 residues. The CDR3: CASSLSYEQYF. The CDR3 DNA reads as TGTGCCAGCAGTCTCTCATACGAGCAGTACTTC.

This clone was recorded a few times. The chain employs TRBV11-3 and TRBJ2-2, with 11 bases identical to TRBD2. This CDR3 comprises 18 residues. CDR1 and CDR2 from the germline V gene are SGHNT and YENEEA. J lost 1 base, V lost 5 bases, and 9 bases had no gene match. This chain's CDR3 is CASSPRPGLAGNTGELFF. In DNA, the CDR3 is TGTGCCAGCAGCCCCCGCCCCGGACTAGCGGGGAACACCGGGGAGCTGTTTTTT.

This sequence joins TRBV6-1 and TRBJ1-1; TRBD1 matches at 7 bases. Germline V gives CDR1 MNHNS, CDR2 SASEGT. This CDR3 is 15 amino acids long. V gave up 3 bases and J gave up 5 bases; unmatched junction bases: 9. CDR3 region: CASSEGISGGTEAFF. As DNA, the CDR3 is TGTGCCAGCAGTGAGGGAATCTCAGGGGGAACTGAAGCTTTCTTT.

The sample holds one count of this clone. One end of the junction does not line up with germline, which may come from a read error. The CDR3 DNA reads as TGTGCCGGCAGCTTGGCATCGGCATCGGGCTCCTACGAGCAGTACTTC. It encodes CAGSLASASGSYEQYF. The chain couples TRBV5-6 to TRBJ2-7; D gene unclear. The germline CDR1 and CDR2 sequences are SGHDT and YYEEEE. The CDR3 consists of 16 residues.

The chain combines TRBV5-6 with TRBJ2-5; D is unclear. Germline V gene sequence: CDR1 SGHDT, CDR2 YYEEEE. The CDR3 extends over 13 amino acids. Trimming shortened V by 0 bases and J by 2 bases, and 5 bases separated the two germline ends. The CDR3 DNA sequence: TGTGCCAGCAGCTTGGGCAGTCAAGAGACCCAGTACTTC. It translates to CASSLGSQETQYF.

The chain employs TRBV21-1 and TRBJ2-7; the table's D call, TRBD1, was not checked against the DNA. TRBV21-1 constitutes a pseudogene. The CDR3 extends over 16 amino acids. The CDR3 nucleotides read TGTGCCAGCAGCCCCACGGAGCAGGGTTGTTTTTGCGAGCAGTACTTC. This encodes CASSPTEQGCFCEQYF.

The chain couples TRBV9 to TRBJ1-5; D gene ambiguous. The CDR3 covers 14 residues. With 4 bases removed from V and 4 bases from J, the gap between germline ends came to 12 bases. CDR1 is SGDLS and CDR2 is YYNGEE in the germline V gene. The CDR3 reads CASSPDSGNQPQHF. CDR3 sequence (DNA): TGTGCCAGCAGCCCCGACTCGGGTAATCAGCCCCAGCATTTT.

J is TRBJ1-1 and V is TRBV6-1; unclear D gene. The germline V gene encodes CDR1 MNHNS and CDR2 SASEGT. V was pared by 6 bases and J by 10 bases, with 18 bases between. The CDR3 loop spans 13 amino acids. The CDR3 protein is CASSPGWRMGAFF. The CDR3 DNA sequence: TGTGCCAGCAGCCCGGGGTGGAGGATGGGAGCTTTCTTT.

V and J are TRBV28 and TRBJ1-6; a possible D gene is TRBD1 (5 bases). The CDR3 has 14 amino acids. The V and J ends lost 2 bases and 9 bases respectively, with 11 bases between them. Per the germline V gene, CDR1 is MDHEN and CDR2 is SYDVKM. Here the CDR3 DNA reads TGTGCCAGCAGTTTAACGGGGGGAGGTTCACCCCTCCACTTT. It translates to CASSLTGGGSPLHF.

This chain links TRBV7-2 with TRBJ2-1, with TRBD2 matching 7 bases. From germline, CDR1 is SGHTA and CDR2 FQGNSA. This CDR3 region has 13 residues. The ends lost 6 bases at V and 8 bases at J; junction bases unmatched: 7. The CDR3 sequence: CASRPGLEDEQFF. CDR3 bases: TGTGCCAGCAGACCCGGACTAGAGGATGAGCAGTTCTTC.

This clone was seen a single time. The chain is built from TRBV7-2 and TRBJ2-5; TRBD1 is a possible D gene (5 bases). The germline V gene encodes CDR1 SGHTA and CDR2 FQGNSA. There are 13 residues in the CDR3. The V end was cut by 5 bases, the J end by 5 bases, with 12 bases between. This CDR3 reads CASSPSPGETQYF. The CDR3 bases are TGTGCCAGCAGCCCCTCCCCAGGGGAGACCCAGTACTTC.

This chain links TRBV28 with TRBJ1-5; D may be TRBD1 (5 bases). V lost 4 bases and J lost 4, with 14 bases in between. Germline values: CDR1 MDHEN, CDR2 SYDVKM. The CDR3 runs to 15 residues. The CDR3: CASSSGIPGNQPQHF. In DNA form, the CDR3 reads TGTGCCAGCAGTTCTGGAATTCCAGGGAATCAGCCCCAGCATTTT.

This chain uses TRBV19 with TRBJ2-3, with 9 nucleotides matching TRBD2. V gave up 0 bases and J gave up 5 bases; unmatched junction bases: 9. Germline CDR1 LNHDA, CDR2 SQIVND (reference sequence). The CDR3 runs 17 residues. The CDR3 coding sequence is TGTGCCAGTAGTATAGATGCGCGCGGGAGGGCCAGAGATACGCAGTATTTT. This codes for CASSIDARGRARDTQYF.

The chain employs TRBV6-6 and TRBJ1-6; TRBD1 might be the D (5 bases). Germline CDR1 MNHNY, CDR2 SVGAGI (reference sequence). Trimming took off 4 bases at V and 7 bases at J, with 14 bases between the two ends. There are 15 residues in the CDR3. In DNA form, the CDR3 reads TGTGCCAGCAGTTCTCAGGGAATAGGAAATTCACCCCTCCACTTT. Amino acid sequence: CASSSQGIGNSPLHF.

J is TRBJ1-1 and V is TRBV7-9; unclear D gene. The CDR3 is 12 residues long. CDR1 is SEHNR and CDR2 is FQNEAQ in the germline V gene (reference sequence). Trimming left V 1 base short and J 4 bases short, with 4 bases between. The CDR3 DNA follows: TGTGCCAGCAGCTTAGGTCTCACTGAAGCTTTCTTT. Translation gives CASSLGLTEAFF.

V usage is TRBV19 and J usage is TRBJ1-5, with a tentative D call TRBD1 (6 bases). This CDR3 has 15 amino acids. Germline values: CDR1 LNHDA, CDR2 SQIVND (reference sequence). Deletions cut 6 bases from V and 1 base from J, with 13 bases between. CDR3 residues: CASSRTAASNQPQHF. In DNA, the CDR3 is TGTGCCAGTAGCCGGACAGCCGCAAGCAATCAGCCCCAGCATTTT.

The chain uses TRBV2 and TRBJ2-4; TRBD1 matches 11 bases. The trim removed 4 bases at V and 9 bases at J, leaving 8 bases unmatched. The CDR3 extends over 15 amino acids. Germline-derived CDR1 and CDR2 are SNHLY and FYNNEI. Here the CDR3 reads CASSARGGQGGIQYF. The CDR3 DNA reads TGTGCCAGCAGTGCCCGCGGGGGACAGGGGGGCATTCAGTACTTC.

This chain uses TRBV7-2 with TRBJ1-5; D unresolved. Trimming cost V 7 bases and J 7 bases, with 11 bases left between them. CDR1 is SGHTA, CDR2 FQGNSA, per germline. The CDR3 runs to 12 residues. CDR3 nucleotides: TGTGCCAGCACCAAACCGGGGCAGCCCCAGCATTTT. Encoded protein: CASTKPGQPQHF. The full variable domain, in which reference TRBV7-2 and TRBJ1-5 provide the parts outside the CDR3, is GAGVSQSPSNKVTEKGKDVELRCDPISGHTALYWYRQSLGQGLEFLIYFQGNSAPDKSGLPSDRFSAERTGGSVSTLTIQRTQQEDSAVYLCASTKPGQPQHFGDGTRLSIL.

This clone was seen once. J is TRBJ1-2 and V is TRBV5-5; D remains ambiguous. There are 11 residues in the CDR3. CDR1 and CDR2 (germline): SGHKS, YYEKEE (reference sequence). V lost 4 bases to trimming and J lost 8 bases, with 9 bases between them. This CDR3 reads CASSVEVGYTF. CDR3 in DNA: TGTGCCAGCAGCGTTGAGGTGGGCTACACCTTC.

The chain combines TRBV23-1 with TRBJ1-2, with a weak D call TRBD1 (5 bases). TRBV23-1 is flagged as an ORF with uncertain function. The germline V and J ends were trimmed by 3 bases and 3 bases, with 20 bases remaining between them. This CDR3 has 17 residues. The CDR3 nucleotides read TGCGCCAGCAGTCATAGGGACTTCCCCAGTCCTCACTATGGCTACACCTTC. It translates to CASSHRDFPSPHYGYTF.